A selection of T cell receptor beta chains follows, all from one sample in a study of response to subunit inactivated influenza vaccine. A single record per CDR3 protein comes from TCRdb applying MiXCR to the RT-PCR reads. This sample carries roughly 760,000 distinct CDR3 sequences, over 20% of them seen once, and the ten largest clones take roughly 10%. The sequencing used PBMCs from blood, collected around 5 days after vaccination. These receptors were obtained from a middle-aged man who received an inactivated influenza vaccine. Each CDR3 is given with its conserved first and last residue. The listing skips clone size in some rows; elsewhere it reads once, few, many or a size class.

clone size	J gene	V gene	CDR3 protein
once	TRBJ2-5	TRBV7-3	CASSSREGGAQYF
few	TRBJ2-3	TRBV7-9	CASSRDRVTTDTQYF
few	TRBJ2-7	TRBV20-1	CSARGAQTPSYEQYF
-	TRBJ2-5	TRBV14	CASSQDRISETQYF
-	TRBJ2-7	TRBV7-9	CASSLVAGPYYEQYF
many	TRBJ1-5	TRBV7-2	CASSLTGGRQPQHF
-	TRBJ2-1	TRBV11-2	CASSQAASGREGEQFF
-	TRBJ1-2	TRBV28	CASSFGWGDYGYTF
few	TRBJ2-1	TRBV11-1	CASSPWGRTGGNINEQFF
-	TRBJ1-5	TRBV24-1	CATSEALGGNQPQHF
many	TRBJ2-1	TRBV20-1	CSARDGTGRNEQFF
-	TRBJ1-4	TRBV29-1	CSVRQGEKLFF
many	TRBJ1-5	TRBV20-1	CSASRGSGGNQPQHF
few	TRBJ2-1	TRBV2	CASRISGLAAYNEQFF
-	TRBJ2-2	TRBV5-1	CATGPTNTEELFF
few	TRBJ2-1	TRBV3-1	CASSQGRVGSYNEQFF
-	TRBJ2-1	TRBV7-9	CASSSTGGSDEQFF
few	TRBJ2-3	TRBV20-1	CSASGGHSTDTQYF
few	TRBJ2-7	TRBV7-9	CASSPGTGPNYEQYF
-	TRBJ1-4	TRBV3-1	CASSPRGSAATNEKLFF
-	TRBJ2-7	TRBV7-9	CASSSSLRDHEQYF
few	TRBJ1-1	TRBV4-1	CASSQVKTGGRNTEAFF
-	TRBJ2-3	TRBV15	CATRHLAGGTDTQYF
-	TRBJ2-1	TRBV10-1	CAGTSEDRDSYNEQFF
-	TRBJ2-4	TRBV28	CASSFVGEVAKNIQYF
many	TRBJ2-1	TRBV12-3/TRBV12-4	CASSFGTGSYNEQFF
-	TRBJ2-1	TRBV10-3	CAITGAGTSGYNEQFF
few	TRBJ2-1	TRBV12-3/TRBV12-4	CASTSGRAYNEQFF
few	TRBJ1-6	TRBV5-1	CASSSRGVRNSPLHF
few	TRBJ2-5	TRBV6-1	CASSSIGTPSWETQYF
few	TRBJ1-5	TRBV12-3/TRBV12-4	CASSPRTGAQPQHF
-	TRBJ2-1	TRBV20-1	CSDRDPRTGRYNEQFF
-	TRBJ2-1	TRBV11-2	CASSFTPLTTYPYNEQFF
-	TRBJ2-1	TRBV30	CAWSEVAQQFF
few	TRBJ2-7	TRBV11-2	CASSLDPMEGSYEQYF
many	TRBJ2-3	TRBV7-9	CASSLQTGGTDTQYF
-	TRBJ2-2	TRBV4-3	CASRRAGGSSTGELFF
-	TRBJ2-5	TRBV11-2	CASSLESLQGARETQYF
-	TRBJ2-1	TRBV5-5	CASSLPRGEQFF
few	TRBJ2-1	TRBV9	CASSVGLADNEQFF
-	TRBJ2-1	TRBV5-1	CASSLTWTSGRGEQFF
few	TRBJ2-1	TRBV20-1	CSAGTSGRSYEQFF
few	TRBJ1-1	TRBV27	CASRSRPRGSVGTEAFF
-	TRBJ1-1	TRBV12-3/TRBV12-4	CASTFLMNTEAFF
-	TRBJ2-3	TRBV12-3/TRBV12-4	CASRRAGVRADTQYF
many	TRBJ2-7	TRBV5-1	CASAPGTTKAYEQYF
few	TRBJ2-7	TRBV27	CAVGAYEQYF
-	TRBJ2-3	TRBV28	CASSFNTQYF
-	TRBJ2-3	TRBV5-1	CASSFSGRGADTQYF
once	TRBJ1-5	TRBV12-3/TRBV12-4	CARTGFSNQPQHF
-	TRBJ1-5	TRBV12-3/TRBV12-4	CASSRRSRQPQHF